This T cell receptor (beta chain) was identified in a study of shared clonotypes between healthy human individuals. Study conclusions and caveats: Collection of samples was limited to blood; tissue repertoires likely differ. With few donors, the genetic and exposure-history diversity represented was limited.

Trimming removed 3 bases from V and 8 bases from J, with 19 bases in between. From germline, CDR1 is LNHDA and CDR2 SQIVND (reference sequence). The CDR3 covers 15 residues. For this clone: The antigen is undetermined.

Samples underwent the assay at deep level. Unsorted PBMC replicate PCRs drew on about 0.3 ug DNA, representing about 30,000 T cell genomes. Method: immunoSEQ multiplex PCR; TCRdb's copy keeps in-frame clones and lacks some. Seen here are fewer than 500,000 clones, almost 80% observed once, and the top ten hold about 12%. The specimen sequenced was PBMCs. This chain connects TRBV19 to TRBJ1-2, with D maybe TRBD1 (5 bases). The receptor's source is a woman aged 40 to 50 in good health. Some clones in this sample may be carry-over from other donors' samples. This CDR3 is CASSMVARQGGGYTF. The CDR3 DNA reads as TGTGCCAGTAGTATGGTGGCGCGCCAGGGCGGGGGCTACACCTTC.